These 9 T cell receptor beta chains were all obtained from the same sample, sequenced in a study of T-cell memory formation after mild COVID-19. Each CDR3 protein gets one entry after TCRdb re-called the 5' RACE reads with MiXCR. The table lists roughly 370,000 distinct CDR3 sequences, approximately 15% of them singletons, with approximately 21% in the top ten. What was sequenced was PBMCs or a T cell subset sorted from them (not recorded which). These receptors were collected from a man between 18 and 35 years old who had mild COVID-19 (a few samples of this study predate the infection). Cell type and time point are not known.

This clonotype was seen a handful of times. The chain couples TRBV6-2 or TRBV6-3 to TRBJ1-1, with D hard to call. Germline CDR1 reads MNHEY; CDR2 reads SVGEGT. The V end lost 5 bases, the J end lost 0 bases, and 13 bases lay between the germline ends. CDR3 length: 15 amino acids. The chain's CDR3 is CASSTRYFMNTEAFF. In nucleotides, the CDR3 is TGTGCCAGCAGTACCCGGTACTTCATGAACACTGAAGCTTTCTTT.

V gene TRBV6-6 combines with J gene TRBJ1-2; D call uncertain. There are 12 residues in the CDR3. V lost 5 bases, J lost 7 bases, and 11 bases lay in between. CDR1 and CDR2 (germline): MNHNY, SVGAGI (reference sequence). DNA for the CDR3: TGTGCCAGCAGTAAACAATTGAGTGGCTACACCTTC. Translated, it gives CASSKQLSGYTF.

This clonotype was counted at least ten times. As DNA, the CDR3 is TGTGCCTGTACTAGCGGCCAAAATGAGCAGTTCTTC. It specifies CACTSGQNEQFF. The chain has TRBV7-2 and TRBJ2-1, with TRBD2 matching 8 bases. Germline V CDR1 and CDR2: SGHTA, FQGNSA. The CDR3 consists of 12 residues. Unmatched junction bases numbered 7, after V lost 11 bases and J lost 7 bases.

V and J are TRBV14 and TRBJ1-1; D is possibly TRBD1 (5 bases). The germline V gene encodes CDR1 SGHDN and CDR2 FVKESK. The CDR3 covers 14 residues. The V end lost 5 bases, the J end lost 8 bases, and 18 bases lay between the germline ends. CDR3 in DNA: TGTGCCAGCAGCTCAGAAACCCGGGGCAGGGAAGCTTTCTTT. Its protein product is CASSSETRGREAFF.

This clonotype showed up many times. The chain carries TRBV5-1 and TRBJ2-1; possibly TRBD1 for D (6 bases). The length of the CDR3 is 16 residues. Germline loops: CDR1 SGHRS, CDR2 YFSETQ. V was clipped by 0 bases and J by 2 bases, with 12 bases between them. The DNA for the CDR3 is TGCGCCAGCAGCTTGGCTTATGGGGGCGCCTACAATGAGCAGTTCTTC. Residues: CASSLAYGGAYNEQFF.

Many counts were recorded for this clonotype. The rearrangement uses TRBV27 and TRBJ2-3; 8 bases match TRBD1. Germline assignment: CDR1 MNHEY and CDR2 SMNVEV (reference sequence). V was pared by 1 base and J by 4 bases, with 16 bases of the junction left unmatched. The CDR3 covers 19 residues. The CDR3 nucleotides are TGTGCCAGCAGTTTATGGTCGGCTCGGGGACAGGTTATTTCAGATACGCAGTATTTT. Translated, it gives CASSLWSARGQVISDTQYF.

This clonotype has just a few counts. The chain has TRBV5-6 and TRBJ1-5; D unclear. CDR1 is SGHDT and CDR2 is YYEEEE in the germline V gene. The CDR3 has 14 amino acids. V was trimmed by 0 bases and J by 3 bases, leaving 7 bases between them. CDR3 in amino acids: CASSLGRHNQPQHF. The CDR3 coding sequence is TGTGCCAGCAGCTTGGGACGGCACAATCAGCCCCAGCATTTT.

This clonotype occurred once. The chain uses TRBV7-3 and TRBJ1-6; D is uncertain. Germline CDR1 is SGHTA and CDR2 is FQGTGA. V lost 2 bases, J lost 3 bases, and 8 bases lay in between. This CDR3 contains 15 residues. The CDR3 DNA reads as TGTGCCAGCAGCTTAGAGGCGAGCTATAATTCACCCCTCCACTTT. It codes for CASSLEASYNSPLHF.

The gene calls are TRBV7-3 and TRBJ2-3; D perhaps matches TRBD2 (5 bases). This CDR3 contains 12 residues. Germline lookup yields CDR1 SGHTA and CDR2 FQGTGA. Trimming took off 5 bases at V and 7 bases at J, with 10 bases between the two ends. Here the CDR3 DNA reads TGTGCCAGCAGCGCGGACTCCCATACGCAGTATTTT. Translating it yields CASSADSHTQYF.